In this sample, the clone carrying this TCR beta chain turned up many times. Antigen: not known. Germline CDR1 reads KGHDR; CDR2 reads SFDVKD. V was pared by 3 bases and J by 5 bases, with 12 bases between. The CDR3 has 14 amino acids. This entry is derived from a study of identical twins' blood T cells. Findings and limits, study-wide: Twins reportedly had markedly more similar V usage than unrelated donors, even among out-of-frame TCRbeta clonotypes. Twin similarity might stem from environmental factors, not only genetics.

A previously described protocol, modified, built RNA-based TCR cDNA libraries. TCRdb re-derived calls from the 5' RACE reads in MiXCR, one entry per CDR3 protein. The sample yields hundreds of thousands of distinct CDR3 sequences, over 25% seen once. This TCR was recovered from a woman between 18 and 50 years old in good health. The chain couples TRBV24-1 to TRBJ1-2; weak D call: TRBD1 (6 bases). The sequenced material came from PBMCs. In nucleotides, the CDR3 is TGTGCCACCAGTGATAAACAGGGTTGGTATGGCTACACCTTC. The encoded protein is CATSDKQGWYGYTF.